These 10 T cell receptor beta chains came from one sample sequenced in a study of blood T cell repertoires in COVID-19. TCRdb keeps only in-frame clones here, not all; method: immunoSEQ multiplex PCR. The table includes fewer than 300,000 clones, 85% detected once. Specimen: PBMCs or T cells enriched from blood (not recorded which). These receptors came from a woman aged 45 to 65 who had recovered from COVID-19.

This rearrangement joins TRBV18 to TRBJ2-3, with D tentatively TRBD2 (5 bases). The length of the CDR3 is 15 residues. Germline V gene data show CDR1 as KGHSH and CDR2 as LQKENI. V lost 3 bases and J 5 bases, leaving 15 bases between the germline ends. The CDR3 sequence is CASSPAASLGDTQYF. The CDR3, as DNA: TGTGCCAGCTCACCGGCGGCTAGCCTTGGAGATACGCAGTATTTT.

The chain recombines TRBV12-3 or TRBV12-4 with TRBJ2-1; D gene unclear. V was pared by 7 bases and J by 9 bases, with 13 bases between. CDR3 length equals 12 residues. CDR3 protein: CASTNDGGEQFF. The DNA for the CDR3 is TGTGCCAGCACCAACGACGGCGGTGAGCAGTTCTTC.

This clone ranks as medium-sized. The gene calls are TRBV6-2 or TRBV6-3 and TRBJ2-7, with TRBD2 matching 8 bases. Trimming took 0 bases from V and 2 from J; bases not matched to a gene: 0. CDR3 length: 14 amino acids. Germline lookup yields CDR1 MNHEY and CDR2 SVGEGT. CDR3 bases: TGTGCCAGCAGTTACTCGACTAGCGCCTACGAGCAGTACTTC. Translating gives CASSYSTSAYEQYF.

V and J are TRBV19 and TRBJ2-2; weak D call: TRBD2 (6 bases). The CDR3 is made up of 13 amino acids. Germline CDR1 and CDR2: LNHDA and SQIVND (reference sequence). V lost 5 bases, J lost 6 bases, and 10 bases lay in between. CDR3 nucleotides: TGTGCCAGTAGTCGGGGCGGGGCCGGGGAGCTGTTTTTT. This codes for CASSRGGAGELFF.

The chain links TRBV6-2 or TRBV6-3 to TRBJ2-1; 7 positions match TRBD2. Germline CDR1 is MNHEY and CDR2 is SVGEGT. Losses at the gene ends were 4 bases for V and 3 bases for J; bases not matched to a gene: 9. This CDR3 spans 16 amino acids. CDR3 region: CASSSQLARHYNEQFF. The CDR3 nucleotides are TGTGCCAGCAGTTCCCAACTAGCGCGGCACTACAATGAGCAGTTCTTC.

This chain joins TRBV4-1 and TRBJ2-1; TRBD2 matches 11 bases. Trimming at V came to 1 base and at J to 10 bases, leaving 9 bases not matched to a gene. The CDR3 has 16 amino acids. Germline CDR1 reads MGHRA; CDR2 reads YSYEKL. The DNA for the CDR3 is TGCGCCAGCAGCCAAGCCACTAGCGGGAGATCTAGGGAGCAGTTCTTC. It yields the protein CASSQATSGRSREQFF.

V gene TRBV7-3 combines with J gene TRBJ2-3; tentative D call: TRBD2 (5 bases). The length of the CDR3 is 16 residues. Deletions cut 3 bases from V and 1 base from J, with 14 bases between. Per germline, CDR1 SGHTA and CDR2 FQGTGA. Here the CDR3 reads CASSFGLAAGTDTQYF. The DNA for the CDR3 is TGTGCCAGCAGCTTTGGACTGGCGGCGGGCACAGATACGCAGTATTTT.

This clone appeared a single time. V and J are TRBV7-8 and TRBJ2-1; 7 nucleotides align to TRBD2. CDR3 size: 18 residues. CDR1 and CDR2 from the germline V gene are SGHVS and FQNEAQ. J lost 5 bases, V lost 2 bases, and 15 bases had no gene match. The CDR3 loop reads CASSLPTQAGFGDNEQFF. DNA of the CDR3: TGTGCCAGCAGCTTACCTACTCAAGCGGGGTTTGGGGACAATGAGCAGTTCTTC.

The J gene is TRBJ2-7, the V gene TRBV5-4; 9 bases align to TRBD1. J was trimmed by 2 bases and V by 3 bases; bases with no gene match: 6. The CDR3 extends over 15 amino acids. Germline CDR1 is SGHNT and CDR2 is YYREEE (reference sequence). The CDR3 loop is CASSSPGQGPYEQYF. The CDR3 region has the DNA TGTGCCAGCAGCTCTCCGGGACAGGGCCCCTACGAGCAGTACTTC.

This sequence joins TRBV6-5 and TRBJ2-7, with 13 bases lining up with TRBD2. The germline CDR1 and CDR2 sequences are MNHEY and SVGAGI. The CDR3 has 16 residues. V lost 4 bases to trimming and J lost 4 bases; unmatched junction nucleotides: 7. CDR3 bases: TGTGCCAGCAGTTCACTAGCGGGGGGGCTCCCGTACGAGCAGTACTTC. This codes for CASSSLAGGLPYEQYF.